This TCR beta chain is from a study of control samples from healthy donors and cancer patients. The ends were cut back, 4 bases at V and 1 base at J, with 11 bases in the middle. The CDR3 spans 14 residues. CDR1 is SGHTA and CDR2 is FQGNSA in the germline V gene. Some clones are missing from TCRdb's copy, which holds only in-frame ones; the method was immunoSEQ multiplex PCR. The repertoire includes some 200,000 clones, roughly 94% of them detected once, and more than 1.3% sits in the top ten. The chain joins TRBV7-2 to TRBJ2-7; maybe TRBD1 (6 bases). The sequencing sample was made of blood. This clonotype was obtained from a man in his fifties in good health. The CDR3 reads CASSYRVFSYEQYF. DNA of the CDR3: TGTGCCAGCAGCTACAGGGTCTTTTCCTACGAGCAGTACTTC.